The rows below give T cell receptor beta chains drawn from one sample of a study of T cell changes during pregnancy in multiple sclerosis. Assay: immunoSEQ multiplex PCR; the TCRdb copy retains only in-frame clones and omits some. Among 30,000 or so clones listed, approximately 89% were seen once. The source material was CD8+ T cells from peripheral blood mononuclear cells, sampled in the first trimester of pregnancy. These receptors originate from a female donor with multiple sclerosis, enrolled in a pregnancy study. Each CDR3 is given with its conserved first and last residue. D genes are given only for firm matches. For some rows the clone size is stated as once, few or many, or as a class when expanded; others skip it.

J: TRBJ1-6; V: TRBV6-6; D: NA; size: NA; DNA: TGTGCCAGTGGACCTGGGGCCGGATCACCCCTCCACTTT; CDR3: CASGPGAGSPLHF
J: TRBJ2-7; V: TRBV27; D: NA; size: NA; DNA: TGTGCCAGCAGTCCACGGACAAGAACCTCCTACGAGCAGTACTTC; CDR3: CASSPRTRTSYEQYF
J: TRBJ2-5; V: TRBV19; D: TRBD1; size: NA; DNA: TGTGCCAGTAGTATAGATACAGGGGCCATCCAAGAGACCCAGTACTTC; CDR3: CASSIDTGAIQETQYF
J: TRBJ1-2; V: TRBV21-1; D: NA; size: once; DNA: TGTGCCAGCAGAAAAGGGGCTCTGGACAGGGCCAATCCACCGGTCCCGTTTAACTATGGCTACACCTTC; CDR3: CASRKGALDRANPPVPFNYGYTF
J: TRBJ2-1; V: TRBV25-1; D: NA; size: NA; DNA: TGTGCCAGCAGCCCCAGGGATGAGCAGTTCTTC; CDR3: CASSPRDEQFF
J: TRBJ2-3; V: TRBV6-1; D: TRBD1; size: medium-sized; DNA: TGTGCCAGCAGTGAAGGGACAGGGGGCGCAGATACGCAGTATTTT; CDR3: CASSEGTGGADTQYF
J: TRBJ1-1; V: TRBV4-1; D: NA; size: NA; DNA: TGCGCCAGCAGCCACCCACAGGGACTGAACACTGAAGCTTTCTTT; CDR3: CASSHPQGLNTEAFF
J: TRBJ2-5; V: TRBV10-2; D: TRBD1; size: NA; DNA: TGCGCCAGCTGCGGCAGGGGGCGGGAAGAGACCCAGTACTTC; CDR3: CASCGRGREETQYF
J: TRBJ2-1; V: TRBV5-6; D: NA; size: NA; DNA: TGTGCCAGCAGCTTGGAAGTGACTCTTTCCTACAATGAGCAGTTCTTC; CDR3: CASSLEVTLSYNEQFF
J: TRBJ2-7; V: TRBV13; D: NA; size: NA; DNA: TGTGCCAGCAGCTTAAAAGCGGATACCTACGAGCAGTACTTC; CDR3: CASSLKADTYEQYF
J: TRBJ2-3; V: TRBV4-1; D: TRBD2; size: NA; DNA: TGCGCCAGCAGCCAAGAACTGAGCGGGGGGGCGGCCAAGTATTTT; CDR3: CASSQELSGGAAKYF
J: TRBJ2-7; V: TRBV19; D: NA; size: NA; DNA: TGTGCCAGTAGTATGTTAGACAGGGAGGATCTCGAGCAGTACTTC; CDR3: CASSMLDREDLEQYF
J: TRBJ2-7; V: TRBV27; D: NA; size: NA; DNA: TGTGCCAGCAGACCTGGCGGGCCTTCCTACGAGCAGTACTTC; CDR3: CASRPGGPSYEQYF
J: TRBJ2-2; V: TRBV4-1; D: NA; size: NA; DNA: TGCGCCAGCAGCCAAGATCAGGGCTCCGGTTACGGGGAGCTGTTTTTT; CDR3: CASSQDQGSGYGELFF
J: TRBJ2-5; V: TRBV4-1; D: TRBD2; size: NA; DNA: TGCGCCAGCAGCCACAAATTTGGCGGGAGGGCGAAGACCCAGTACTTC; CDR3: CASSHKFGGRAKTQYF
J: TRBJ2-5; V: TRBV19; D: NA; size: NA; DNA: TGTGCCAGTAGTATAAGTGCAGGGAATAGCGAGACCCAGTACTTC; CDR3: CASSISAGNSETQYF
J: TRBJ1-5; V: TRBV4-1; D: NA; size: NA; DNA: TGCGCCAGCAGCCAGTTCCTCGGGGCGGGGAATCAGCCCCAGCATTTT; CDR3: CASSQFLGAGNQPQHF
J: TRBJ2-1; V: TRBV6-6; D: NA; size: NA; DNA: TGTGCCAGCAGCGACAGGCCATCGGCCTACAATGAGCAGTTCTTC; CDR3: CASSDRPSAYNEQFF
J: TRBJ2-5; V: TRBV10-3; D: NA; size: NA; DNA: TGTGCCATCAGTGACGCCAGACTACAAGAGACCCAGTACTTC; CDR3: CAISDARLQETQYF
J: TRBJ2-7; V: TRBV4-2; D: TRBD2; size: NA; DNA: TGTGCCAGCAGCCTCGACCAAATAGCGGGAGTGGCCTACGAGCAGTACTTC; CDR3: CASSLDQIAGVAYEQYF
J: TRBJ2-1; V: TRBV10-3; D: NA; size: NA; DNA: TGTGCCATCAGTGTAGACATTTACAATGAGCAGTTCTTC; CDR3: CAISVDIYNEQFF
J: TRBJ2-1; V: TRBV30; D: TRBD2; size: NA; DNA: TGTGCCTGGACGCGGCGGGAGGGAATGGAGGGTGAGCAGTTCTTC; CDR3: CAWTRREGMEGEQFF
J: TRBJ2-7; V: TRBV27; D: TRBD1; size: NA; DNA: TGTGCCAGCAGTACCGAACAGGGGGCGGCGTTCAACGAGCAGTACTTC; CDR3: CASSTEQGAAFNEQYF
J: TRBJ1-2; V: TRBV7-9; D: TRBD1; size: NA; DNA: TGTGCCAGCAGTTTCGACCGGGACAGGGGAGGCTATGGCTACACCTTC; CDR3: CASSFDRDRGGYGYTF
J: TRBJ1-2; V: TRBV19; D: TRBD1; size: NA; DNA: TGTGCCAGTAACTACAGGGGGCGCGTCTTTTTAACTCTTTATGGCTACACCTTC; CDR3: CASNYRGRVFLTLYGYTF
J: TRBJ1-4; V: TRBV11-2; D: NA; size: NA; DNA: TGTGCCAGCAGCCCGTATCCTCAATTACAAAATGACAGGAGGGAAAAACTGTTTTTT; CDR3: CASSPYPQLQNDRREKLFF
J: TRBJ1-5; V: TRBV6-5; D: NA; size: NA; DNA: TGTGCCACAGGAGGCCTTAGCAATCAGCCCCAGCATTTT; CDR3: CATGGLSNQPQHF
J: TRBJ2-3; V: TRBV7-9; D: NA; size: NA; DNA: TGTGCCAGCAGCCCCCAGGGGCCGACAGATACGCAGTATTTT; CDR3: CASSPQGPTDTQYF
J: TRBJ2-1; V: TRBV5-1; D: TRBD2; size: NA; DNA: TGCGCCAGCAGCTTACTAGCGGGTTCAAACAATGAGCAGTTCTTC; CDR3: CASSLLAGSNNEQFF
J: TRBJ2-2; V: TRBV14; D: TRBD2; size: NA; DNA: TGTGCCAGCAGCCCGCCGGGGGGGGCGTTCACCGGGGAGCTGTTTTTT; CDR3: CASSPPGGAFTGELFF
J: TRBJ2-5; V: TRBV11-1; D: TRBD1; size: NA; DNA: TGTGCCAGCAGAACGACAGGGGGGGAGACCCAGTACTTC; CDR3: CASRTTGGETQYF
J: TRBJ1-5; V: TRBV5-6; D: NA; size: NA; DNA: TGTGCCAGCAGTAGACAGTATAGCAATCAGCCCCAGCATTTT; CDR3: CASSRQYSNQPQHF
J: TRBJ1-1; V: TRBV2; D: NA; size: NA; DNA: TGTGCCAGATCCCCAGGATTCCACACTGAAGCTTTCTTT; CDR3: CARSPGFHTEAFF
J: TRBJ1-5; V: TRBV27; D: NA; size: NA; DNA: TGTGCCAGCCCCGTTGGGGGGACGAATCAGCCCCAGCATTTT; CDR3: CASPVGGTNQPQHF
J: TRBJ1-2; V: TRBV30; D: TRBD1; size: NA; DNA: TGTGCCTGGAGTTGGGACAGCCAGTATGGCTACACCTTC; CDR3: CAWSWDSQYGYTF
J: TRBJ2-3; V: TRBV4-3; D: NA; size: NA; DNA: TGCGCCAGCAGCCAAGTCTGGGGAGCGGAGAGCACAGATACGCAGTATTTT; CDR3: CASSQVWGAESTDTQYF
J: TRBJ2-7; V: TRBV4-1; D: NA; size: NA; DNA: TGCGCCAGCAGCCCGAGGCAGGGTCACTACGAGCAGTACTTC; CDR3: CASSPRQGHYEQYF
J: TRBJ2-1; V: TRBV28; D: NA; size: NA; DNA: TGTGCCAGCACGCCCGGGGACACCACCTACAATGAGCAGTTCTTC; CDR3: CASTPGDTTYNEQFF
J: TRBJ1-1; V: TRBV10-3; D: NA; size: NA; DNA: TGTGCCATCAGGACACTCACCATGAACACTGAAGCTTTCTTT; CDR3: CAIRTLTMNTEAFF
J: TRBJ2-1; V: TRBV5-1; D: TRBD2; size: once; DNA: TGCGCCAGCAGCTGGGTGCCGGGACTAGCGGGAGCGGACAATGAGCAGTTCTTC; CDR3: CASSWVPGLAGADNEQFF